The rows below give T cell receptor beta chains drawn from one sample of a study of metastatic and nonmetastatic thyroid tumors. TCRdb recomputed clones from the PCR reads via MiXCR. The profile covers approximately 35,000 clones, with roughly 35% appearing a single time and roughly 22% taken by the ten largest. The sequencing input was tumor tissue. These receptors came from a female donor with papillary thyroid cancer or a benign thyroid nodule (not recorded which). Some clones in this sample may be carry-over from other donors' samples. The CDR3 runs from the conserved cysteine through the conserved F or W. A D gene is named only where the DNA matches it firmly. Clone size is shown for a subset of rows, as once, few, many or a class of expanded clone.

J: TRBJ2-7
size: -
D: TRBD1
V: TRBV6-1
CDR3: CASSKGQVSYFVDEQYF
DNA: TGTGCCAGCAGTAAAGGACAGGTTAGCTATTTCGTCGACGAGCAGTACTTC

J: TRBJ1-6
size: -
D: -
V: TRBV7-2
CDR3: CASSARTGYNSPLHF
DNA: TGTGCCAGCAGCGCGAGAACAGGGTATAATTCACCCCTCCACTTT

J: TRBJ1-1
size: -
D: -
V: TRBV20-1
CDR3: CSANVGATEAFF
DNA: TGCAGTGCTAACGTAGGGGCCACTGAAGCTTTCTTT

J: TRBJ2-2
size: medium-sized
D: -
V: TRBV27
CDR3: CASSLGGAGTGELFF
DNA: TGTGCCAGCAGTTTAGGGGGGGCGGGGACCGGGGAGCTGTTTTTT

J: TRBJ2-3
size: -
D: TRBD2
V: TRBV28
CDR3: CASSFLAGEEKDTQYF
DNA: TGTGCCAGCAGTTTTCTCGCGGGAGAGGAAAAAGATACGCAGTATTTT

J: TRBJ2-7
size: few
D: TRBD2
V: TRBV6-1
CDR3: CASTEGGAYEQYF
DNA: TGTGCCAGCACCGAGGGAGGGGCCTACGAGCAGTACTTC

J: TRBJ2-2
size: many
D: -
V: TRBV6-2/TRBV6-3
CDR3: CASGAAGGGELFF
DNA: TGTGCCAGCGGGGCAGCGGGTGGCGGGGAGCTGTTTTTT

J: TRBJ2-5
size: few
D: -
V: TRBV6-1
CDR3: CASSGWGSQETQYF
DNA: TGTGCCAGCAGTGGATGGGGGTCACAAGAGACCCAGTACTTC

J: TRBJ2-3
size: medium-sized
D: -
V: TRBV6-1
CDR3: CASSGTTTSTDTQYF
DNA: TGTGCCAGCAGTGGTACAACGACTAGCACAGATACGCAGTATTTT

J: TRBJ2-5
size: -
D: TRBD1
V: TRBV12-5
CDR3: CASGTRTGFGQETQYF
DNA: TGTGCTAGTGGTACCAGGACAGGGTTCGGCCAAGAGACCCAGTACTTC

J: TRBJ2-3
size: -
D: -
V: TRBV11-2
CDR3: CASSDGSTDTQYF
DNA: TGTGCCAGCAGCGATGGGAGCACAGATACGCAGTATTTT

J: TRBJ2-2
size: few
D: -
V: TRBV7-3
CDR3: CASSFLPGQNNTGELFF
DNA: TGTGCCAGCAGCTTCCTACCGGGACAAAATAACACCGGGGAGCTGTTTTTT

J: TRBJ2-1
size: few
D: -
V: TRBV6-1
CDR3: CASSKARGTNNEQFF
DNA: TGTGCCAGCAGTAAGGCAAGGGGGACTAACAATGAGCAGTTCTTC

J: TRBJ2-1
size: -
D: TRBD2
V: TRBV6-2/TRBV6-3
CDR3: CASSYYPAGGPNEQFF
DNA: TGTGCCAGCAGTTACTACCCAGCGGGGGGCCCGAATGAGCAGTTCTTC

J: TRBJ2-1
size: -
D: -
V: TRBV6-5
CDR3: CASFARRGTSPGGNEQFF
DNA: TGTGCCAGCTTTGCAAGGAGGGGGACTTCACCCGGCGGGAATGAGCAGTTCTTC

J: TRBJ2-7
size: -
D: -
V: TRBV4-1
CDR3: CASSQEGIWEQYF
DNA: TGCGCCAGCAGCCAAGAAGGGATCTGGGAGCAGTACTTC

J: TRBJ1-1
size: -
D: -
V: TRBV18
CDR3: CASSQQGGGVWDTEAFF
DNA: TGTGCCAGCTCACAACAGGGAGGTGGGGTGTGGGACACTGAAGCTTTCTTT

J: TRBJ2-1
size: -
D: TRBD1
V: TRBV27
CDR3: CASSSPDRGRNEQFF
DNA: TGTGCCAGCAGTTCCCCAGACAGGGGGAGGAATGAGCAGTTCTTC

J: TRBJ1-3
size: few
D: -
V: TRBV28
CDR3: CASSVVGGAGNTIYF
DNA: TGTGCCAGCAGCGTCGTGGGGGGCGCCGGAAACACCATATATTTT

J: TRBJ2-5
size: -
D: -
V: TRBV6-1
CDR3: CASSFPGETQYF
DNA: TGTGCCAGCTCTTTTCCCGGGGAGACCCAGTACTTC

J: TRBJ1-4
size: few
D: -
V: TRBV19
CDR3: CASSARTDNEKLFF
DNA: TGTGCCAGTAGTGCACGGACAGATAATGAAAAACTGTTTTTT

J: TRBJ2-5
size: few
D: -
V: TRBV12-5
CDR3: CASGGRSGQETQYF
DNA: TGTGCTAGTGGGGGTAGATCGGGGCAAGAGACCCAGTACTTC